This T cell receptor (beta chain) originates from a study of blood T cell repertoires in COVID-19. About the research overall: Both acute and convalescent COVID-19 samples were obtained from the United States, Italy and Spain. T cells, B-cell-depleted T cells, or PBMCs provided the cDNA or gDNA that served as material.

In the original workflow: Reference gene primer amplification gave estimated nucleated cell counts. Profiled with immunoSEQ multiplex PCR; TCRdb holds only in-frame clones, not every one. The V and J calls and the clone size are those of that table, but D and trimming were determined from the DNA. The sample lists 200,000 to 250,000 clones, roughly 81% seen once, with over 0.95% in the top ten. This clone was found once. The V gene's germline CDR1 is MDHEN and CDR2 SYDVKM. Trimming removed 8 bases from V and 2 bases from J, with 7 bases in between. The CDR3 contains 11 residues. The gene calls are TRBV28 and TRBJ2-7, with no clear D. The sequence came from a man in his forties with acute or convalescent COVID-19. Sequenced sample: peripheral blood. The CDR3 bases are TGTGCCAGCGGCACACCCTACGAGCAGTACTTC. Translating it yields CASGTPYEQYF.